These T cell receptor beta chains were read from a single sample in a study of CD8 T cells in ankylosing spondylitis. TCRdb independently ran MiXCR on the 5' RACE reads; one entry per CDR3 protein. The top ten clones hold approximately 32% of a sample with 250,000 or so distinct CDR3 sequences, over 15% of them seen once. Sequencing was performed on blood, either unsorted or a sorted T cell fraction (not recorded which). The receptors were gathered from a male donor with ankylosing spondylitis or in good health (not recorded which). Each CDR3 is given with its conserved first and last residue. D genes are given only for firm matches. Where a row states a size, it is once, few, many or the class of an expanded clone; other rows omit it.

- | TRBJ2-3 | many | TRBV27 | CASSLGGLIPADTQYF | TGTGCCAGCAGTTTGGGGGGATTGATACCCGCAGATACGCAGTATTTT
- | TRBJ2-7 | few | TRBV12-3/TRBV12-4 | CASSLGRVGYEQYF | TGTGCCAGCAGTTTAGGTCGGGTCGGCTACGAGCAGTACTTC
- | TRBJ2-4 | - | TRBV11-2 | CASSHGRGAKNIQYF | TGTGCCAGCAGCCACGGGAGAGGGGCCAAAAACATTCAGTACTTC
- | TRBJ2-2 | - | TRBV9 | CASSVGDGELFF | TGTGCCAGCAGCGTAGGTGACGGGGAGCTGTTTTTT
- | TRBJ2-7 | - | TRBV6-4 | CASSESGRPYEQYF | TGTGCCAGCAGTGAAAGCGGAAGACCTTACGAGCAGTACTTC
TRBD1 | TRBJ1-1 | few | TRBV13 | CASSLGGTGGLEAFF | TGTGCCAGCAGCCTCGGAGGGACAGGGGGCCTTGAAGCTTTCTTT
- | TRBJ2-2 | few | TRBV6-5 | CASSYGPYITGELFF | TGTGCCAGCAGTTACGGTCCCTATATCACCGGGGAGCTGTTTTTT
- | TRBJ1-2 | many | TRBV7-9 | CAITSRRGYLYGYTF | TGTGCCATAACTTCTCGGCGGGGTTACCTCTATGGCTACACCTTC
TRBD2 | TRBJ2-1 | - | TRBV20-1 | CSARDLELAVEQFF | TGCAGTGCTAGAGATCTTGAACTAGCGGTCGAGCAGTTCTTC
- | TRBJ1-1 | - | TRBV28 | CASSFRVGGTEAFF | TGTGCCAGCAGTTTTCGGGTAGGAGGGACTGAAGCTTTCTTT
- | TRBJ2-1 | few | TRBV5-1 | CASSLNVPASNYNEQFF | TGCGCCAGCAGCTTAAATGTCCCGGCTAGCAATTACAATGAGCAGTTCTTC
TRBD2 | TRBJ2-1 | - | TRBV7-9 | CASSPEAGASYNEQFF | TGTGCCAGCAGCCCGGAAGCGGGGGCCTCCTACAATGAGCAGTTCTTC
TRBD1 | TRBJ1-1 | few | TRBV7-6 | CASSFSGTGLTEAFF | TGTGCCAGCAGCTTCTCCGGGACAGGGCTAACTGAAGCTTTCTTT
TRBD1 | TRBJ2-3 | - | TRBV6-2/TRBV6-3 | CASSYRDRGRRNTDTQYF | TGTGCCAGCAGTTACAGGGACAGGGGGCGCCGAAACACAGATACGCAGTATTTT
- | TRBJ2-7 | - | TRBV4-1 | CASSQEAASYEQYF | TGCGCCAGCAGCCAAGAAGCAGCTTCCTACGAGCAGTACTTC
TRBD2 | TRBJ2-7 | - | TRBV5-1 | CASRPWTSGKSSYEQYF | TGCGCCAGCAGACCGTGGACTAGCGGGAAGAGCTCCTACGAGCAGTACTTC
TRBD1 | TRBJ2-2 | few | TRBV4-2 | CASSPGQGFAGELFF | TGTGCCAGCAGCCCGGGACAGGGGTTTGCCGGGGAGCTGTTTTTT
- | TRBJ2-2 | few | TRBV7-8 | CASSPIIGSTGELFF | TGTGCCAGCAGCCCCATAATTGGTTCCACCGGGGAGCTGTTTTTT
- | TRBJ2-3 | few | TRBV7-2 | CASSLVGAATDTQYF | TGTGCCAGCAGCTTAGTCGGAGCGGCCACAGATACGCAGTATTTT
- | TRBJ2-3 | few | TRBV9 | CASSVGQAQGTDTQYF | TGTGCCAGCAGCGTAGGACAAGCCCAGGGCACAGATACGCAGTATTTT
TRBD1 | TRBJ1-5 | few | TRBV25-1 | CASRSGGSNQPQHF | TGTGCCAGCAGATCAGGGGGGAGCAATCAGCCCCAGCATTTT